The following is a TCR beta chain sequence with its context. The sample is drawn from a study of siplizumab effects on memory and regulatory T cells. The repertoire was sequenced with immunoSEQ multiplex PCR; TCRdb's copy has only in-frame clones and lacks some. The sample shows roughly 110,000 clones, approximately 92% of them seen only once. CDR3 length equals 14 residues. From germline, CDR1 is MNHEY and CDR2 SMNVEV (reference sequence). The V gene lost 4 bases and the J gene lost 2 bases, with 11 bases spanning the gap. The sequence derives from a human donor in good health. The sample consisted of non-Treg CD4+ T cells sorted from blood. V is TRBV27 and J is TRBJ1-2; weak D call: TRBD1 (5 bases). The CDR3 loop is CASSWDGRNYGYTF. The DNA for the CDR3 is TGTGCCAGCAGTTGGGACGGCCGGAACTATGGCTACACCTTC.